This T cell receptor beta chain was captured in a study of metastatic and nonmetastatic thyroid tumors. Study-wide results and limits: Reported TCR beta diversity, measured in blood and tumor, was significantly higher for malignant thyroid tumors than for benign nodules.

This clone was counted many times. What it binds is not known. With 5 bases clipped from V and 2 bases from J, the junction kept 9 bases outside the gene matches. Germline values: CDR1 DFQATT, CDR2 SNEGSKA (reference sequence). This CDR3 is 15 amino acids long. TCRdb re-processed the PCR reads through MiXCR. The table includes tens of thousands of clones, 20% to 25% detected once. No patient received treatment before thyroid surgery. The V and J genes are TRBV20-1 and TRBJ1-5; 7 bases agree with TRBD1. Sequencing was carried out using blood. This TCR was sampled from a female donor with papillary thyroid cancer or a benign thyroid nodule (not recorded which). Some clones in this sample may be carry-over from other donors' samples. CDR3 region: CSAQHGTEGNQPQHF. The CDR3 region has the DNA TGCAGTGCTCAGCATGGGACAGAGGGCAATCAGCCCCAGCATTTT.